The 21 T cell receptor beta chains reported below all come from one sample, sequenced in a study of blood T cell repertoires in COVID-19. Clones were read by immunoSEQ multiplex PCR, and TCRdb kept only the in-frame ones, dropping some. The sample includes roughly 430,000 clones, approximately 91% of them seen just once. The material sequenced was PBMCs or T cells enriched from blood (not recorded which). The receptor set was obtained from a woman in her late teens or twenties who had been exposed to COVID-19.

This clone was counted a few times. The chain has TRBV5-1 and TRBJ1-2; possible D gene TRBD1, 5 bases. V was trimmed by 0 bases and J by 3 bases, leaving 6 bases between them. Looked up from germline, CDR1 is SGHRS and CDR2 is YFSETQ. The CDR3 is 13 residues long. CDR3 in DNA: TGCGCCAGCAGCTTGGAAGGGGACTATGGCTACACCTTC. Protein: CASSLEGDYGYTF.

The chain carries TRBV19 and TRBJ2-7, with 9 positions matching TRBD1. The V and J ends lost 5 bases and 2 bases, in that order; junction bases with no gene match: 13. Germline CDR1 reads LNHDA; CDR2 reads SQIVND (reference sequence). The CDR3 length is 17 residues. The DNA for the CDR3 is TGTGCCAGTAGTTCTGAGACCGGGACAGGGAAACCCTACGAGCAGTACTTC. Protein: CASSSETGTGKPYEQYF.

The rearrangement uses TRBV4-1 and TRBJ2-1; TRBD2 agrees at 12 bases. With 1 base clipped from V and 4 bases from J, the junction kept 2 bases outside the gene matches. The germline V gene encodes CDR1 MGHRA and CDR2 YSYEKL. This CDR3 comprises 16 residues. Here the CDR3 DNA reads TGCGCCAGCAGCCAAGGACTAGCGGGGGTTTACAATGAGCAGTTCTTC. Amino acid sequence: CASSQGLAGVYNEQFF.

The chain carries TRBV28 and TRBJ2-7; D is perhaps TRBD1 (5 bases). CDR1 is MDHEN and CDR2 is SYDVKM in the germline V gene. Trimming took off 4 bases at V and 4 bases at J, with 17 bases between the two ends. The CDR3 is made up of 15 amino acids. Here the CDR3 reads CASSSALTGKYEQYF. In nucleotides, the CDR3 is TGTGCCAGCAGTTCCGCCCTAACAGGAAAATACGAGCAGTACTTC.

By sample share, this clone is medium-sized. The J gene is TRBJ1-5, the V gene TRBV30, with D hard to call. The CDR3 runs 15 residues. Trimming shortened V by 0 bases and J by 7 bases, and 16 bases separated the two germline ends. Looked up from germline, CDR1 is GTSNPN and CDR2 is SVGIG (reference sequence). CDR3 in DNA: TGTGCCTGGAGTGTAATGGGGTCAGGAGGACAGCCCCAGCATTTT. Residues: CAWSVMGSGGQPQHF.

The V and J genes are TRBV28 and TRBJ2-3; 8 bases map to TRBD2. The germline CDR1 and CDR2 sequences are MDHEN and SYDVKM. The CDR3 sequence is 15 residues long. Trimming cost V 5 bases and J 2 bases; bases outside gene matches: 6. The CDR3 is CASSRTSTPTDTQYF. CDR3 DNA sequence: TGTGCCAGCAGTAGGACTAGCACCCCCACAGATACGCAGTATTTT.

This clone was detected once. The chain combines TRBV28 with TRBJ1-5; D may be TRBD1 (5 bases). The V end lost 5 bases, the J end lost 2 bases, and 10 bases lay between the germline ends. The CDR3 totals 14 residues. In germline, CDR1 is MDHEN, CDR2 SYDVKM. CDR3 nucleotide sequence: TGTGCCAGCAGTCCTTGGGGGGGCAATCAGCCCCAGCATTTT. Translation: CASSPWGGNQPQHF.

The chain has TRBV10-3 and TRBJ2-1; 7 bases are a match to TRBD2. The CDR3 is made up of 17 amino acids. V was pared by 0 bases and J by 0 bases, with 5 bases of the junction left unmatched. Per the germline V gene, CDR1 is ENHRY and CDR2 is SYGVKD. CDR3 DNA sequence: TGTGCCATCAGTGAGTCGGGAGGGGCGAGCTCCTACAATGAGCAGTTCTTC. Translated: CAISESGGASSYNEQFF.

This clone was counted a single time. The V gene is TRBV11-3, the J gene TRBJ2-1; unclear D gene. With 3 bases removed from V and 4 bases from J, the gap between germline ends came to 10 bases. Germline V gene data show CDR1 as SGHNT and CDR2 as YENEEA. This CDR3 contains 14 residues. The DNA for the CDR3 is TGTGCCAGCAGCTTTTCTAGTGAGTACAATGAGCAGTTCTTC. Translation gives CASSFSSEYNEQFF.

This chain uses TRBV6-5 with TRBJ2-7; weak D call: TRBD1 (6 bases). V gave up 0 bases and J gave up 5 bases, with 11 bases separating them. The CDR3 extends over 14 amino acids. Germline CDR1 and CDR2: MNHEY and SVGAGI. As DNA, the CDR3 is TGTGCCAGCAGTTACTCGAGGGGGAGCAACGAGCAGTACTTC. This translates into CASSYSRGSNEQYF.

The gene calls are TRBV6-5 and TRBJ1-1; TRBD1 agrees at 8 bases. Germline V gene sequence: CDR1 MNHEY, CDR2 SVGAGI. The CDR3 sequence is 11 residues long. The V segment lost 10 bases and the J segment 6 bases; nucleotides outside the gene matches: 4. CDR3 loop: CATLDRAEAFF. CDR3 bases: TGTGCCACCCTGGACAGGGCTGAAGCTTTCTTT.

This chain connects TRBV9 to TRBJ1-2, with a possible D match to TRBD1 (6 bases). The CDR3 runs 15 residues. Per the germline V gene, CDR1 is SGDLS and CDR2 is YYNGEE. Trimming took 0 bases from V and 0 from J, leaving 9 bases between them. CDR3 region: CASSVGQVANYGYTF. The CDR3 DNA reads TGTGCCAGCAGCGTAGGACAGGTAGCTAACTATGGCTACACCTTC.

This rearrangement joins TRBV19 to TRBJ2-1; tentative D call: TRBD1 (5 bases). The germline V gene encodes CDR1 LNHDA and CDR2 SQIVND (reference sequence). V dropped 1 base and J dropped 7 bases, with 8 bases sitting between them. The CDR3 consists of 13 residues. The CDR3 nucleotides are TGTGCCAGTAGTATAGCCCAGGGAAATGAGCAGTTCTTC. This encodes CASSIAQGNEQFF.

The chain recombines TRBV7-9 with TRBJ2-1, with 9 bases identical to TRBD1. The CDR3 sequence is 14 residues long. The J segment lost 4 bases and the V segment lost 6 bases, leaving 4 bases of the junction unmatched. Per the germline V gene, CDR1 is SEHNR and CDR2 is FQNEAQ (reference sequence). CDR3: CASRHGQGYNEQFF. In nucleotides, the CDR3 is TGTGCCAGCAGACATGGACAGGGGTACAATGAGCAGTTCTTC.

The CDR3 reads CATSEQGADTQYF. The CDR3 DNA follows: TGTGCCACCAGTGAACAGGGGGCAGATACGCAGTATTTT. The chain employs TRBV24-1 and TRBJ2-3; 8 bases align to TRBD1. Germline loops: CDR1 KGHDR, CDR2 SFDVKD. V shed 4 bases and J 4 bases; nucleotides not matched to a gene: 0. The CDR3 length is 13 residues.

This chain joins TRBV6-5 and TRBJ2-5, with 7 bases fitting TRBD1. V was pared by 6 bases and J by 1 base, with 5 bases of the junction left unmatched. The CDR3 contains 14 residues. The germline CDR1 and CDR2 sequences are MNHEY and SVGAGI. The CDR3 DNA is TGTGCCAGCAGACGGGGACAGCTCCAAGAGACCCAGTACTTC. This sequence encodes CASRRGQLQETQYF.

The chain recombines TRBV6-5 with TRBJ2-7, with D possibly TRBD2 on 5 matching bases. This CDR3 is built from 14 residues. V was cut by 3 bases and J by 2 bases, with 11 bases left in between. Germline V CDR1 and CDR2: MNHEY, SVGAGI. This chain's CDR3 is CASSYMRGPYEQYF. The CDR3 region has the DNA TGTGCCAGCAGTTATATGCGCGGGCCCTACGAGCAGTACTTC.

This clone was counted only a few times. The chain is built from TRBV28 and TRBJ1-5; D possibly corresponds to TRBD1 (5 bases). V dropped 5 bases and J dropped 4 bases, with 15 bases sitting between them. Germline V gene sequence: CDR1 MDHEN, CDR2 SYDVKM. The CDR3 is 15 amino acids. CDR3 in amino acids: CASSPPGLRNQPQHF. The CDR3 coding sequence is TGTGCCAGCAGTCCGCCGGGACTGAGAAATCAGCCCCAGCATTTT.

The V and J genes are TRBV28 and TRBJ1-5; 7 positions agree with TRBD1. V shed 5 bases and J 4 bases; nucleotides not matched to a gene: 5. The CDR3 sequence is 14 residues long. From germline, CDR1 is MDHEN and CDR2 SYDVKM. The CDR3 region is CASSRDSLNQPQHF. In DNA form, the CDR3 reads TGTGCCAGCAGTAGGGACAGCCTTAATCAGCCCCAGCATTTT.

This rearrangement joins TRBV9 to TRBJ2-7, with 10 positions matching TRBD2. There are 15 residues in the CDR3. The ends lost 4 bases at V and 1 base at J; junction bases unmatched: 5. CDR1 SGDLS and CDR2 YYNGEE come from the germline V gene. The CDR3 spells CASSLEAGGSYEQYF. The DNA of the CDR3 is TGTGCCAGCAGCTTGGAAGCGGGGGGGTCCTACGAGCAGTACTTC. The variable domain in full, completed from reference TRBV9 and TRBJ2-7, reads DSGVTQTPKHLITATGQRVTLRCSPRSGDLSVYWYQQSLDQGLQFLIQYYNGEERAKGNILERFSAQQFPDLHSELNLSSLELGDSALYFCASSLEAGGSYEQYFGPGTRLTVT.

V is TRBV29-1 and J is TRBJ2-7; maybe TRBD2 (5 bases). Germline lookup yields CDR1 SQVTM and CDR2 ANQGSEA. This CDR3 is 11 amino acids long. The ends were cut back, 4 bases at V and 6 bases at J, with 10 bases in the middle. The CDR3 sequence is CSVGQAGEQYF. The CDR3 DNA reads TGCAGCGTTGGTCAGGCGGGCGAGCAGTACTTC.